This entry lists 27 T cell receptor beta chains sequenced from one sample in a study of T cells after yellow fever vaccination. TCRdb independently ran MiXCR on the 5' RACE reads; one entry per CDR3 protein. The repertoire has a few hundred thousand distinct CDR3 sequences, 3.5% to 4.5% of them found once; the top ten carry roughly a fifth. This material consisted of PBMCs, taken 15 days after the yellow fever booster vaccination. The receptors derive from a man aged 18 to 29 who received the YFV17D yellow fever vaccine.

This clonotype was found many times. V gene TRBV27 combines with J gene TRBJ1-5; a possible D gene is TRBD1 (6 bases). V was cut by 6 bases and J by 0 bases, with 9 bases left in between. The CDR3 sequence is 14 residues long. Germline lookup yields CDR1 MNHEY and CDR2 SMNVEV (reference sequence). CDR3 sequence: CASRRTASNQPQHF. The CDR3 coding sequence is TGTGCCAGCAGGAGGACAGCTAGCAATCAGCCCCAGCATTTT.

This clonotype was seen many times. The chain recombines TRBV25-1 with TRBJ2-3; D gene uncertain. Trimming pared 7 bases from V and 0 bases from J, leaving 14 bases between. The CDR3 length is 15 residues. Germline CDR1 is MGHDK and CDR2 is SYGVNS. The CDR3 bases are TGTGCCAGCACCCCCAGCCCCGGTAGCACAGATACGCAGTATTTT. It yields the protein CASTPSPGSTDTQYF.

This clonotype has at least ten counts. The chain couples TRBV12-3 or TRBV12-4 to TRBJ1-1; D unresolved. The germline V and J ends were trimmed by 3 bases and 3 bases, with 8 bases remaining between them. The CDR3 has 13 amino acids. The CDR3 protein is CASSFRRDTEAFF. Written as DNA, the CDR3 is TGTGCCAGCAGTTTTCGGAGAGACACTGAAGCTTTCTTT.

This clonotype was detected ten times or more. J is TRBJ2-7 and V is TRBV7-3; TRBD1 agrees at 7 bases. The CDR3 runs to 14 residues. The V gene's germline CDR1 is SGHTA and CDR2 FQGTGA. V shed 4 bases, J shed 2 bases, and the junction held 5 bases outside the gene matches. This CDR3 is CASSSTGQAYEQYF. CDR3 DNA: TGTGCCAGCAGCTCCACTGGACAGGCCTACGAGCAGTACTTC.

This chain uses TRBV5-4 with TRBJ2-3; D unclear. Trimming stripped 0 bases from V and 0 bases from J, with 8 bases between. CDR1 is SGHNT and CDR2 is YYREEE in the germline V gene (reference sequence). CDR3 length: 15 amino acids. The CDR3 region is CASSLASKSTDTQYF. DNA for the CDR3: TGTGCCAGCAGCTTGGCCAGCAAGAGCACAGATACGCAGTATTTT.

This clonotype was counted ten times or more. This chain connects TRBV20-1 to TRBJ2-7, with D possibly called TRBD1 or TRBD2 (5 bases each). Germline CDR1 reads DFQATT; CDR2 reads SNEGSKA (reference sequence). V was cut by 3 bases and J by 2 bases, with 17 bases left in between. The CDR3 is 15 amino acids. CDR3 region: CSASFQGREAYEQYF. The CDR3 region has the DNA TGCAGTGCTAGTTTCCAGGGACGAGAGGCCTACGAGCAGTACTTC.

V gene TRBV5-1 combines with J gene TRBJ2-5; the D is unclear. Trimming removed 1 base from V and 3 bases from J, with 13 bases in between. Germline lookup yields CDR1 SGHRS and CDR2 YFSETQ. The CDR3 runs 15 residues. The CDR3 coding sequence is TGCGCCAGCAGCTTGATTCCCCGGGCCGAAGAGACCCAGTACTTC. Translating gives CASSLIPRAEETQYF.

This clonotype was counted at least ten times. The chain couples TRBV4-2 to TRBJ2-3; 9 bases line up with TRBD2. In germline, CDR1 is LGHNA, CDR2 YNFKEQ. This CDR3 has 17 residues. The ends lost 1 base at V and 2 bases at J; junction bases unmatched: 7. The CDR3 nucleotides read TGTGCCAGCAGCCAAGTTGGAGCGGGGGGAAACACAGATACGCAGTATTTT. Amino acids: CASSQVGAGGNTDTQYF.

This clonotype was detected a few times. The rearrangement joins TRBV27 to TRBJ2-2, with 12 bases identical to TRBD2. The germline gives CDR1 MNHEY, CDR2 SMNVEV (reference sequence). The CDR3 has 15 amino acids. J was trimmed by 6 bases and V by 6 bases; bases with no gene match: 5. CDR3 nucleotide sequence: TGTGCCAGCAGGCCGGGACTAGCGGGTGCCGGGGAGCTGTTTTTT. The encoded protein is CASRPGLAGAGELFF.

This clonotype showed up many times. The chain combines TRBV7-9 with TRBJ2-1, with D unresolved. Germline lookup yields CDR1 SEHNR and CDR2 FQNEAQ (reference sequence). The CDR3 spans 13 residues. The V end was cut by 3 bases, the J end by 2 bases, with 5 bases between. CDR3 bases: TGTGCCAGCAGCTTTGGTACCTACAATGAGCAGTTCTTC. Translated, it gives CASSFGTYNEQFF.

The chain combines TRBV4-1 with TRBJ1-2; no clear D gene. V lost 1 base, J lost 1 base, and 16 bases lay in between. Germline CDR1 MGHRA, CDR2 YSYEKL. CDR3 length: 17 residues. Written as DNA, the CDR3 is TGCGCCAGCAGCCAAGCGCCGGACTCCAACTTTAACTATGGCTACACCTTC. Protein: CASSQAPDSNFNYGYTF.

The V and J genes are TRBV28 and TRBJ2-1, with 15 bases that match TRBD2. The V and J ends lost 5 bases and 3 bases, in that order; junction bases with no gene match: 5. The CDR3 totals 17 residues. Germline V gives CDR1 MDHEN, CDR2 SYDVKM. This chain's CDR3 is CASSTGLAGGNYNEQFF. The CDR3 DNA reads as TGTGCCAGCAGTACGGGACTAGCGGGGGGAAACTACAATGAGCAGTTCTTC.

The chain links TRBV6-2 or TRBV6-3 to TRBJ1-5; a possible D gene is TRBD1 (6 bases). The V and J ends lost 5 bases and 2 bases respectively, with 16 bases between them. The CDR3 contains 16 residues. The germline V gene encodes CDR1 MNHEY and CDR2 SVGEGT. The CDR3 sequence is CASSIDPRGGNQPQHF. CDR3 in DNA: TGTGCCAGCAGTATTGACCCCAGGGGTGGCAATCAGCCCCAGCATTTT.

This clonotype was observed a handful of times. DNA for the CDR3: TGTGCCAGCAGCTCCCCGTACGGGGGGCGCTCGAGTGAGCAGTTCTTC. Translation gives CASSSPYGGRSSEQFF. The rearrangement links TRBV7-2 to TRBJ2-1, with D possibly TRBD2 on 7 matching bases. The CDR3 totals 16 residues. V dropped 4 bases and J dropped 9 bases, with 22 bases sitting between them. The germline gives CDR1 SGHTA, CDR2 FQGNSA.

This clonotype was found a few times. The genes are TRBV7-9 and TRBJ2-3; 11 positions match TRBD2. Trimming took 5 bases from V and 2 from J; bases not matched to a gene: 9. This CDR3 comprises 17 residues. From germline, CDR1 is SEHNR and CDR2 FQNEAQ (reference sequence). The CDR3 loop reads CASSGRLAGTLTDTQYF. CDR3 coding DNA: TGTGCCAGCAGCGGGCGACTAGCGGGGACCCTCACAGATACGCAGTATTTT.

This clonotype was picked up many times. The rearrangement uses TRBV19 and TRBJ2-7; D is perhaps TRBD2 (5 bases). V shed 5 bases and J shed 2 bases, with 10 bases lying between them. The germline V gene has CDR1 LNHDA and CDR2 SQIVND (reference sequence). This CDR3 is 13 amino acids long. This CDR3 is CASSPRVPYEQYF. In DNA, the CDR3 is TGTGCCAGTAGTCCGAGGGTACCCTACGAGCAGTACTTC.

The sample holds many counts of this clonotype. The chain links TRBV5-1 to TRBJ2-5; 12 bases are shared with TRBD2. The CDR3 length is 15 residues. Germline V lookup: CDR1 SGHRS, CDR2 YFSETQ. V was pared by 2 bases and J by 5 bases, with 4 bases of the junction left unmatched. The chain's CDR3 is CASSFLAGGPETQYF. CDR3 DNA: TGCGCCAGCAGCTTTCTAGCGGGGGGGCCGGAGACCCAGTACTTC.

This clonotype appeared a few times. This chain connects TRBV6-5 to TRBJ1-5, with D uncertain. V was cut by 7 bases and J by 5 bases, with 12 bases left in between. This CDR3 is 13 amino acids long. The germline V gene encodes CDR1 MNHEY and CDR2 SVGAGI. CDR3 nucleotide sequence: TGTGCCAGCAAATCGAGCGACTATCAGCCCCAGCATTTT. It yields the protein CASKSSDYQPQHF.

This clonotype was counted only a few times. This chain connects TRBV19 to TRBJ1-5; D is unresolved. Germline CDR1 and CDR2: LNHDA and SQIVND (reference sequence). V was trimmed by 4 bases and J by 0 bases, leaving 10 bases between them. CDR3 length equals 15 residues. CDR3 sequence: CASSSSGYSNQPQHF. The CDR3 nucleotides are TGTGCCAGTAGTAGTTCGGGCTATAGCAATCAGCCCCAGCATTTT.

This clonotype was seen a handful of times. The chain employs TRBV12-2 and TRBJ1-6; the table's D call TRBD1 went unverified against the DNA. TRBV12-2 constitutes a pseudogene. There are 17 residues in the CDR3. The CDR3 loop reads CASRLGSRDGDNSPLHF. The CDR3 coding sequence is TGTGCAAGTCGCTTAGGTTCCCGGGACGGAGATAATTCACCCCTCCACTTT.

This clonotype was counted only a few times. The chain couples TRBV5-6 to TRBJ1-2; TRBD1 matches 10 bases. Germline V gives CDR1 SGHDT, CDR2 YYEEEE. After removal of 6 bases from V and 7 bases from J, the junction contained 21 bases not matched to a gene. The CDR3 length is 18 residues. This CDR3 is CASTQTGGTGAMEFGYTF. CDR3 in DNA: TGTGCCAGCACCCAAACCGGCGGGACAGGGGCGATGGAGTTTGGCTACACCTTC.

This rearrangement joins TRBV7-6 to TRBJ1-4; no clear D gene. V lost 0 bases, J lost 10 bases, and 18 bases lay in between. The CDR3 has 16 residues. Germline CDR1 reads SGHVS; CDR2 reads FNYEAQ. The CDR3 DNA reads TGTGCCAGCAGCTTAGCGCCGGGCCTTGTTTCGCCAAAACTGTTTTTT. Residues: CASSLAPGLVSPKLFF.

This clonotype was found many times. The J gene is TRBJ2-3, the V gene TRBV28, with 8 bases aligning to TRBD2. The CDR3 loop spans 16 amino acids. Germline V gene data show CDR1 as MDHEN and CDR2 as SYDVKM. V gave up 1 base and J gave up 5 bases; unmatched junction bases: 8. Written as DNA, the CDR3 is TGTGCCAGCAGTTTATCGGGGGGGACGGGAGAAGATACGCAGTATTTT. This gives the protein CASSLSGGTGEDTQYF.

This clonotype showed up many times. The chain links TRBV29-1 to TRBJ2-3; D remains unclear. The CDR3 runs to 15 residues. The V end lost 0 bases, the J end lost 5 bases, and 15 bases lay between the germline ends. Looked up from germline, CDR1 is SQVTM and CDR2 is ANQGSEA. This chain's CDR3 is CSVEDHGSLRDTQYF. The DNA for the CDR3 is TGCAGCGTTGAAGATCATGGGTCATTAAGAGATACGCAGTATTTT.

The chain joins TRBV28 to TRBJ1-1; TRBD1 might be the D (6 bases). Germline CDR1 and CDR2: MDHEN and SYDVKM. V gave up 6 bases and J gave up 0 bases, with 17 bases separating them. This CDR3 has 16 residues. CDR3 nucleotide sequence: TGTGCCAGCAGCGATCCCCTAGGACAGCTGAACACTGAAGCTTTCTTT. Translated: CASSDPLGQLNTEAFF.

This clonotype has only a few counts. The chain couples TRBV30 to TRBJ1-5; TRBD1 matches 9 bases. The CDR3 contains 16 residues. The germline V gene has CDR1 GTSNPN and CDR2 SVGIG (reference sequence). The V and J ends lost 3 bases and 3 bases, in that order; junction bases with no gene match: 9. The CDR3 here is CAWSKGTGSYNQPQHF. For the CDR3, the DNA is TGTGCCTGGAGCAAAGGGACAGGGTCTTACAATCAGCCCCAGCATTTT.

This sequence joins TRBV12-3 or TRBV12-4 and TRBJ1-1; D is unclear. The CDR3 is 13 amino acids. The V end was cut by 4 bases, the J end by 5 bases, with 11 bases between. CDR3 residues: CASSWLTGTEAFF. The CDR3 coding sequence is TGTGCCAGCAGTTGGCTCACGGGAACTGAAGCTTTCTTT.